This record looks at one T cell receptor (beta chain) sequence and its context. This clonotype has a handful of counts. Its target antigen remains unknown. Base qualities are not at hand, and no much larger clone is one base apart. Library prep was done by 5' RACE. Sequencing was performed on an Illumina HiSeq 2500. A second 7 to 11 cycle PCR used a sample-barcoded 5' primer and a J-beta primer mix. A unique molecular identifier was introduced onto each TCR beta cDNA molecule by a template-switch 5' adaptor carrying 12 random nucleotides. At least 2.5 million CDR3-containing paired-end reads were obtained from each sample. First-strand cDNA was synthesized from all RNA with the Mint cDNA synthesis kit, primed by a TRBC-specific oligonucleotide. Following uracil-DNA glycosylase treatment, all cDNA underwent a first 18-cycle PCR with the universal primers M1SS and BC2_uni_R. The authors' pipeline ran thus. Normalization of each sample was performed by random selection of 1 million high-quality reads, each carrying a distinct molecular identifier. Instead of being binned into consensus sequences, reads with shared molecular identifiers were discarded. MiTCR, set to a Q25 quality threshold and the strictest error-elimination algorithm, was used for CDR3 identification, clonotype clustering and error correction. Lower-bound total TCR beta diversity was estimated with a nonparametric unseen species model using Euler transformation. The raw public reads went through TCRdb reprocessing: fastp at Q25, MiXCR clone calling, in-frame beta chains kept. Records with the same CDR3 protein are collapsed into one entry carrying the most frequent genes and DNA. The V and J calls here are based on TCRdb, not the publication. Present in this sample are some 690,000 distinct CDR3 sequences, 22% of which were seen just once. Less than 25% of the sample lies in the top ten.

The junction shows trimming of 1 base on V and 7 bases on J, plus 8 bases between the germline ends. Spanning cysteine to phenylalanine, the CDR3 consists of 13 amino acids. Left in the record is the CDR3 DNA by itself, 39 bases read in frame from the first base. In the germline V gene, CDR1 corresponds to SGHTA and CDR2 to FQGTGA. This specimen belongs to a study of blood T cells in healthy people across ages (dated by TCRdb to between 2015 and 2016). In terms of the full investigation: In model experiments, template switching captured roughly one uniquely barcoded TCR beta cDNA molecule for every two T cells. Using deep sequencing normalized with unique cDNA molecular identifiers, the study measured how TCR beta repertoire diversity changes with age. The donors were split into four age groups: young (average 16 years), middle-aged (nearly 40), aged (approximately 59) and long-lived (under 90). To avoid experimental bias, donors of different ages were spread randomly across the sequencing lanes. For two donors (one aged 18 to 30 and one aged 80 or older), the study analyzed two additional independent replicas of 1 million unique cDNA reads from the same blood draw. Summary of the overall study and its limitations: Bulk unsorted PBMC profiling prevented conclusive comparison of naive and antigen-experienced compartments. Total diversity estimates from one million sequenced T cells were considered lower bounds and underestimates. Observed TCR beta diversity correlated strongly with the percentage of naive T cells measured by flow cytometry. Because the CMV infection status of the donors was unknown, age-related changes in expanded clonotypes may potentially have been confounded. As age increased, observed TCR beta diversity per million T cells dropped in a roughly linear way, and a significant reduction was already evident by age roughly 36. The long-lived group showed more naive CD4+ T cells, fewer expanded clones and increased TCR diversity than the aged group, suggesting age selection.

The roughly 39 donors, aged 6 to 90 years, were systemically healthy Caucasian individuals from Russia. Around 10 milliliters of peripheral blood were drawn from each donor into EDTA-treated Vacutainer tubes. Ficoll-Paque density-gradient centrifugation was used to isolate PBMCs, with at least 6 million per sample. Total RNA, at least 6 micrograms per sample, was extracted from PBMCs with Trizol reagent. Naive CD45RAhigh/CD27high T cell percentages were measured by flow cytometry on a PBMC aliquot from every donor. This sequence was found in a man in his 70s in good health. Sequenced: blood. Recombination linked TRBV7-3 to TRBJ2-1; no D gene call is confident. The DNA reads as follows: TGTGCCAGCAGCTTAATTTATGAGAATGAGCAGTTCTTC. It encodes CASSLIYENEQFF.